This T cell receptor beta chain is drawn from a study of molecular identifiers for immune sequencing clone quantification listed by TCRdb under 2018. At the level of the whole study: For a replicate experiment, RNA from around 20,000 or 100,000 naive CD8 T cells was divided into five aliquots, of which four were sequenced. This methods study used CD8 T cells to benchmark TCR RNA copy counting and molecular-identifier clustering-based TCR repertoire sequencing (MIDCIRS). Broader findings and caveats from the paper: Spiked-in Jurkat TCR RNA equivalent to a single cell was reported to be detectable even among fewer than 1.2 million naive CD8 T cells. When barcode sub-clustering was not used, chimeric consensus sequences inflated TCR diversity, with chimeras reaching as high as 47%. In CMV-specific effector cells, over 99% of molecules were held by clones above 20 RNA copies, whereas under 1% of molecules were held by such clones in naive cells. Spiked-in Jurkat TCR RNA (10 copies' worth), which is not part of the donor repertoire, was contained in the naive libraries. About 2.9 recovered TCR RNA copies per cell were obtained by modeling, versus approximately 10 by digital PCR, implying a capture efficiency of about 30%. Highly expanded clone sizes could be underestimated if identical TCR molecules share a barcode.

The CDR3 starts with the cysteine, ends with the phenylalanine, and has 15 residues. CDR3 DNA is the only sequence kept; it has 45 bases, read in frame from the first base. For this chain, trimming is 5 bases at the V end and 0 bases at the J end, and the number of junction bases without a gene match is 5. From a lookup of the germline V gene (reference sequence), CDR1 and CDR2 are SEHNR and FQNEAQ. Details on this clonotype: Its specific antigen is unknown. Base qualities are not provided; no much larger clone lies one nucleotide away.

Libraries of naive CD8 T cells were built from around 20,000 to 1,000,000 sorted cells, with 10%, 30% or 50% of the purified RNA used. Naive CD8 T cells were FACS-sorted as CD8+CD4-CCR7+CD45RA+ on a BD FACSAria II into RLT Plus buffer. To test detection sensitivity, Jurkat RNA equivalent to roughly nine TCR copies was spiked into samples of about 19,000-1,100,000 naive CD8 T cells. Enrichment of CD8 T cells was done with RosetteSep CD8+ T Cell Enrichment Cocktail plus Ficoll-Paque, and ACK red cell lysis came afterward. The library was obtained by PCR. The sample was run on an Illumina HiSeq 4000. Bulk TCR libraries were made following a previously described method, with the TCR primers given in Table S5. Total RNA was purified with the Qiagen AllPrep DNA/RNA kit. Reads from multiple sequencing runs of the same library were pooled before analysis. From the authors' description of their analysis: Only reads with exact TCR constant sequence were kept, trimmed to 150 nt, and grouped by their 12-nt molecular barcodes. Within each barcode group, reads were sub-clustered at a 15% Levenshtein threshold, and quality-weighted consensus sequences were built per RNA molecule. Non-functional sequences were excluded, and lower-count sequences lying one edit away from another sequence were also excluded. Barcode sub-clusters with fewer than 20% of the maximum read count were removed, based on fitting two negative binomial distributions. Starting from the raw public reads, TCRdb applied fastp trimming at Q25, assembled clones with MiXCR and retained in-frame beta chains. One record per CDR3 amino acid sequence lists the most common genes and DNA. These V and J calls originate from TCRdb's pipeline instead of the authors' own analysis. Across this sample there are more than 300,000 distinct CDR3 sequences, with about 20% seen only once. The top ten clonotypes cover approximately 0.8% of the sample.

The rearrangement combines TRBV7-9 with TRBJ2-3; 7 nucleotides in the junction match TRBD1. Material: naive CD8+ T cells from blood, with Jurkat cell RNA spiked in. What this sample's cell subset or site label stands for: FACS-sorted CD8+CD4-CCR7+CD45RA+ naive T cells. This TCR was sampled from a human donor in good health. Some libraries in this study had Jurkat cell RNA spiked in. CDR3 loop: CASSKGTVSTDTQYF. The DNA reads TGTGCCAGCAGCAAAGGGACAGTTAGCACAGATACGCAGTATTTT.